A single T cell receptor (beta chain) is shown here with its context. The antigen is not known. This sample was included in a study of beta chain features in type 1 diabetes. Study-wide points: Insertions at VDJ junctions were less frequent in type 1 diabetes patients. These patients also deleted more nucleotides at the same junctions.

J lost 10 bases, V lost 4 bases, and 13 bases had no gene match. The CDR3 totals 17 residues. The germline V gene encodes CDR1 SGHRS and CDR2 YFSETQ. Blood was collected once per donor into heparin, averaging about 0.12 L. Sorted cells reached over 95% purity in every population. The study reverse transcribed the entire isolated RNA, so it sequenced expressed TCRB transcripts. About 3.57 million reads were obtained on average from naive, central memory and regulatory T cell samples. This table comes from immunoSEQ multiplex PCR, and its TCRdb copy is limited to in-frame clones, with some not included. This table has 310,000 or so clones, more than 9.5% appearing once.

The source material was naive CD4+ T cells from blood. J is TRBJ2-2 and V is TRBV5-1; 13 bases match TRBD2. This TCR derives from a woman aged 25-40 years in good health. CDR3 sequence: CASSKTSGLAGYVELFF. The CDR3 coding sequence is TGCGCCAGCAGCAAAACCTCGGGACTAGCGGGATACGTGGAGCTGTTTTTT.